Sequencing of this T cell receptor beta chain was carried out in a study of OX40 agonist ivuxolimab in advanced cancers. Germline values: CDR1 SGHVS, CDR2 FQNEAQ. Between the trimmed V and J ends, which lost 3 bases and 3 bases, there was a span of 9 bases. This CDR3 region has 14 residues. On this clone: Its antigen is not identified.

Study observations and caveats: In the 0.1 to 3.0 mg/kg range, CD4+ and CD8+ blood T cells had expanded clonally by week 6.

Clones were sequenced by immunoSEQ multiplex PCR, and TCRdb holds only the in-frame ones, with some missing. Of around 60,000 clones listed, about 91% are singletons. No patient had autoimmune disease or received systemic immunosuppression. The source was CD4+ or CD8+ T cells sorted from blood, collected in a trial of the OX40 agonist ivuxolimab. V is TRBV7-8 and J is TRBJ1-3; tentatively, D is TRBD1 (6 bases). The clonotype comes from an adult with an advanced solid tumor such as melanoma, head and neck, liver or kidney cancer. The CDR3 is CASSFQGRGNTIYF. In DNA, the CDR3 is TGTGCCAGCAGCTTTCAGGGGCGTGGAAACACCATATATTTT.